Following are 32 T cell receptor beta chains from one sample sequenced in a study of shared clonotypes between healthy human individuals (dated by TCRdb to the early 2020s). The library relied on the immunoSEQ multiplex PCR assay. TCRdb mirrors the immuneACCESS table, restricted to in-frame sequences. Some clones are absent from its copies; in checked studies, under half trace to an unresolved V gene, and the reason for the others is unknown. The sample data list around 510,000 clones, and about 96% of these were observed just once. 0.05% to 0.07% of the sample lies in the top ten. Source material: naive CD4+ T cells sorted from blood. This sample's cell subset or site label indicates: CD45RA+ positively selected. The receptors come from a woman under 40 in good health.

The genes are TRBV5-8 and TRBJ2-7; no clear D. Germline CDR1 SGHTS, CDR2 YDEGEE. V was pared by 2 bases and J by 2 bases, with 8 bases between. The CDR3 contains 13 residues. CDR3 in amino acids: CASSFLNTYEQYF. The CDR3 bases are TGTGCCAGCAGCTTCTTAAATACCTACGAGCAGTACTTC.

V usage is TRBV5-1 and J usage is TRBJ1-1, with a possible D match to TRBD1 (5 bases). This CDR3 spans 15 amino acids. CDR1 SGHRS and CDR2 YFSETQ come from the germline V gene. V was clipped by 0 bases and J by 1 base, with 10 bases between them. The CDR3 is CASSLGRGENTEAFF. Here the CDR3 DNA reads TGCGCCAGCAGCTTGGGGAGGGGAGAGAACACTGAAGCTTTCTTT.

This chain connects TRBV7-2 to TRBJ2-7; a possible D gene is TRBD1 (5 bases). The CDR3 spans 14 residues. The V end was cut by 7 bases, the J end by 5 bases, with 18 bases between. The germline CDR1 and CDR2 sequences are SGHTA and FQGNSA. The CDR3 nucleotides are TGTGCCAGCACCCAGGGTGCGCTTCGCCACGAGCAGTACTTC. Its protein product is CASTQGALRHEQYF.

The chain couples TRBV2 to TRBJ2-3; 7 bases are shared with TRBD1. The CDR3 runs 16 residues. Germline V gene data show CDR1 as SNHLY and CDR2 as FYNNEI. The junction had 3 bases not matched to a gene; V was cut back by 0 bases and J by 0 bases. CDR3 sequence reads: CASSEARGQSTDTQYF. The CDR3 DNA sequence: TGTGCCAGCAGTGAAGCGAGGGGACAGAGCACAGATACGCAGTATTTT.

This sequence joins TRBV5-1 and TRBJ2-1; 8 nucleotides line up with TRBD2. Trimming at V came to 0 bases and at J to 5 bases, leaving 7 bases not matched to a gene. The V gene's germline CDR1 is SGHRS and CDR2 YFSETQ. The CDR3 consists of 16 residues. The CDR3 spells CASSLGGTSGDNEQFF. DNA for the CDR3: TGCGCCAGCAGCTTGGGGGGAACTAGCGGAGACAATGAGCAGTTCTTC.

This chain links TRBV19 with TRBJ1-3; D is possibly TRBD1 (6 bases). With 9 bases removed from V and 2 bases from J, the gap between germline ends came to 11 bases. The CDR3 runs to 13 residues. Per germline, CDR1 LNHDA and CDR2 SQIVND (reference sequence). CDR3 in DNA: TGTGCCAGAAAACAGGGAGCTGGAAACACCATATATTTT. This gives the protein CARKQGAGNTIYF.

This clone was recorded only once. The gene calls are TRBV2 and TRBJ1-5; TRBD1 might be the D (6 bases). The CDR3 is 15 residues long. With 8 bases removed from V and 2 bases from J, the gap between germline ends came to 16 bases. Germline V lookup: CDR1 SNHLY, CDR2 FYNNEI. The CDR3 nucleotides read TGTGCCAGCTCCCAGGAACAGGGAGGCAATCAGCCCCAGCATTTT. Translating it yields CASSQEQGGNQPQHF.

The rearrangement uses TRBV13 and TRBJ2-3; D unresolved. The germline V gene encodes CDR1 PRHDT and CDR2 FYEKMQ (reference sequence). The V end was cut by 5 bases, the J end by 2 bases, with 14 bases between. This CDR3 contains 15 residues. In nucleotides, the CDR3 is TGTGCCAGCAGCCCATCAAGGATGGCCACAGATACGCAGTATTTT. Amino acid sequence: CASSPSRMATDTQYF.

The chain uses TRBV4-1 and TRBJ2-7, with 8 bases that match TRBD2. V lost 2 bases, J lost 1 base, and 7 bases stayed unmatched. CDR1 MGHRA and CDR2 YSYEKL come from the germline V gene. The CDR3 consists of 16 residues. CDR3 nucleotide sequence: TGCGCCAGCAGCCAACCTTTAGCGGGACGGTCCTACGAGCAGTACTTC. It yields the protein CASSQPLAGRSYEQYF.

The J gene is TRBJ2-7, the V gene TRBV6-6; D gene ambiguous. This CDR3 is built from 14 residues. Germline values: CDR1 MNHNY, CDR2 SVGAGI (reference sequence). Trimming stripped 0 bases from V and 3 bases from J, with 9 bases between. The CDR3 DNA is TGTGCCAGCAGTTACTCGAAGGGTTTCTACGAGCAGTACTTC. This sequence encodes CASSYSKGFYEQYF.

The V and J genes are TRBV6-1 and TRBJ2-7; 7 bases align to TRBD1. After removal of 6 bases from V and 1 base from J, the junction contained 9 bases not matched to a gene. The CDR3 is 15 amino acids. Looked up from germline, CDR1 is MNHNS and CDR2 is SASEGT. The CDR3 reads CASSLTGTVSYEQYF. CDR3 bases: TGTGCCAGCAGCTTAACCGGGACAGTTTCCTACGAGCAGTACTTC.

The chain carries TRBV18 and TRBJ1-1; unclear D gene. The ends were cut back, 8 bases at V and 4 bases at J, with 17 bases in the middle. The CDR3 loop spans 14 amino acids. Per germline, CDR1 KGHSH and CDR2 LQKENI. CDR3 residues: CASPPTPDSTEAFF. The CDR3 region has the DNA TGTGCCAGCCCGCCAACCCCCGATAGCACTGAAGCTTTCTTT.

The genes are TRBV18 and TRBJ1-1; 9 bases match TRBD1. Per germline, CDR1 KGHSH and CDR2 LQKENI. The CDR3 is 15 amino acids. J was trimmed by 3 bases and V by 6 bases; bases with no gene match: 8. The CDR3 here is CASSYGQGRDTEAFF. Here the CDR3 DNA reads TGTGCCAGCTCCTACGGACAGGGGAGAGACACTGAAGCTTTCTTT.

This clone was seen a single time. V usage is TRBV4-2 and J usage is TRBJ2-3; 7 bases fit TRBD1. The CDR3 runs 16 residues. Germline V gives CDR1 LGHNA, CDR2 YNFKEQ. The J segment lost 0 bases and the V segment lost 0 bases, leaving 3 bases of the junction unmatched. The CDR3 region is CASSQEWDSSTDTQYF. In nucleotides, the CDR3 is TGTGCCAGCAGCCAAGAGTGGGACAGTAGCACAGATACGCAGTATTTT.

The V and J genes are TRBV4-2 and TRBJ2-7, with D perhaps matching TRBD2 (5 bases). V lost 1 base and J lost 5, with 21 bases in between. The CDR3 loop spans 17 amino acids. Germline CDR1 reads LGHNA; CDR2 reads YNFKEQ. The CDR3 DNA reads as TGTGCCAGCAGCCAAGTGGGGAGTCCAATGAGTTTGCACGAGCAGTACTTC. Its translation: CASSQVGSPMSLHEQYF.

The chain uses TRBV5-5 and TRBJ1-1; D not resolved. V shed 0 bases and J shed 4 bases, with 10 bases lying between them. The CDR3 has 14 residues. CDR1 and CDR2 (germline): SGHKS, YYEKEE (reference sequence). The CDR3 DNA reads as TGTGCCAGCAGCTTGGTTATGGGTGGCACTGAAGCTTTCTTT. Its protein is CASSLVMGGTEAFF.

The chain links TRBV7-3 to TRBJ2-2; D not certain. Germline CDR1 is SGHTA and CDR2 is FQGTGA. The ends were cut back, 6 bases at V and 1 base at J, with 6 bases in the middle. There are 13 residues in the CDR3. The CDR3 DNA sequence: TGTGCCAGCAGTTTCCTGAACACCGGGGAGCTGTTTTTT. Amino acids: CASSFLNTGELFF. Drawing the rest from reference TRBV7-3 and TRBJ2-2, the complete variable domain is GAGVSQTPSNKVTEKGKYVELRCDPISGHTALYWYRQSLGQGPEFLIYFQGTGAADDSGLPNDRFFAVRPEGSVSTLKIQRTERGDSAVYLCASSFLNTGELFFGEGSRLTVL.

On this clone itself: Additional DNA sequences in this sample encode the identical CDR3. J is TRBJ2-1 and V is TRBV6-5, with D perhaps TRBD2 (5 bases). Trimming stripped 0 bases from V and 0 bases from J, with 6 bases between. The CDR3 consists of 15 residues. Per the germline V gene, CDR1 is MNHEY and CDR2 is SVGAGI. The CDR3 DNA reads TGTGCCAGCAGTTACTCGGGGAGCTCCTACAATGAGCAGTTCTTC. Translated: CASSYSGSSYNEQFF.

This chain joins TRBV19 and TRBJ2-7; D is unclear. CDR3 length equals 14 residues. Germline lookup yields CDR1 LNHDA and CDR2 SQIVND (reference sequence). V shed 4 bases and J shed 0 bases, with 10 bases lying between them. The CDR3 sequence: CASSTTDNSYEQYF. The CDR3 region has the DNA TGTGCCAGTAGTACTACAGACAACTCCTACGAGCAGTACTTC. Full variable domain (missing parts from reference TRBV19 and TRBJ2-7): DGGITQSPKYLFRKEGQNVTLSCEQNLNHDAMYWYRQDPGQGLRLIYYSQIVNDFQKGDIAEGYSVSREKKESFPLTVTSAQKNPTAFYLCASSTTDNSYEQYFGPGTRLTVT.

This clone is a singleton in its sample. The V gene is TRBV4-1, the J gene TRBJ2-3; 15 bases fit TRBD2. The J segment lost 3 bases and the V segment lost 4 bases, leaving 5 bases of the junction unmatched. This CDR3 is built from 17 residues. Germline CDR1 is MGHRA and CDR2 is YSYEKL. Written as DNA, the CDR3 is TGCGCCAGCAGCCGAGTTGGGACTAGCGGGAGGACAGATACGCAGTATTTT. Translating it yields CASSRVGTSGRTDTQYF.

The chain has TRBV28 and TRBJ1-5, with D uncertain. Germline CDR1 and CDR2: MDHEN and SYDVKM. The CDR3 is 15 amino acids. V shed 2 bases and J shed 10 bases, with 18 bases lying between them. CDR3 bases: TGTGCCAGCAGTTTACCCGGCGCCCCCGGACGTCCCCAGCATTTT. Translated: CASSLPGAPGRPQHF.

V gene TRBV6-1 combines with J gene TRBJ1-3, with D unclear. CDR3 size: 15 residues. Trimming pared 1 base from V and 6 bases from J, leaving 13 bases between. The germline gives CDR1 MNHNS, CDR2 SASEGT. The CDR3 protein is CASSEGQALQNTIYF. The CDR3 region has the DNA TGTGCCAGCAGTGAAGGCCAGGCCCTCCAAAACACCATATATTTT.

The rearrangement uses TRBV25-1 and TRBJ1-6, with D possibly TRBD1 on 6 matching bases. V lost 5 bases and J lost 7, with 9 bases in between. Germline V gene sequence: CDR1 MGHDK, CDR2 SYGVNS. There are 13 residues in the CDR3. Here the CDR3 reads CASSRQANSPLHF. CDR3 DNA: TGTGCCAGCAGTCGACAGGCCAATTCACCCCTCCACTTT.

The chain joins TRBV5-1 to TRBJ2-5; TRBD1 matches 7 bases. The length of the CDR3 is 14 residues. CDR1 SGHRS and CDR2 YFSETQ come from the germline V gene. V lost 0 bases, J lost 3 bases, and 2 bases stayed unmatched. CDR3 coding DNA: TGCGCCAGCAGCTTGGAAGGGACAGAAGAGACCCAGTACTTC. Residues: CASSLEGTEETQYF.

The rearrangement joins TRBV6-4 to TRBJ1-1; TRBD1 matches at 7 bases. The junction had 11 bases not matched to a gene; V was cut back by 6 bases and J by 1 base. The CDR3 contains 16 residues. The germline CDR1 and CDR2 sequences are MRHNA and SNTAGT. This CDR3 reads CASSAPLGQENTEAFF. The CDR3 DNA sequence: TGTGCCAGCAGCGCCCCCCTAGGACAGGAGAACACTGAAGCTTTCTTT.

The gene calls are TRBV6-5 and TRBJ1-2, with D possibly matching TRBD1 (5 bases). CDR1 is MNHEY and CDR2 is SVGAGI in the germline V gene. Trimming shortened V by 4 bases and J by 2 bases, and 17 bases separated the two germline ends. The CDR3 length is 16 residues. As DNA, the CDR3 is TGTGCCAGCAGTTTTCGGGCTCCGGGACGGAACTATGGCTACACCTTC. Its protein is CASSFRAPGRNYGYTF.

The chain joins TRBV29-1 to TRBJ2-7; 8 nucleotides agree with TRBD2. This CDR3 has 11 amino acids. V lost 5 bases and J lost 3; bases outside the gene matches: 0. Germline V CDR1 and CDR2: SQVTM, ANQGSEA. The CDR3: CSVTSGYEQYF. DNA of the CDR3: TGCAGCGTTACTAGCGGCTACGAGCAGTACTTC.

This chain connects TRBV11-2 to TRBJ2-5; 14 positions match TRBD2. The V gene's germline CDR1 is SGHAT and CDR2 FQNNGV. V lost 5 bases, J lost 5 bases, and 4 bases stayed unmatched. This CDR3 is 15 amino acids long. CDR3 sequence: CASSKTSGRAETQYF. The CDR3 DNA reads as TGTGCCAGCAGCAAGACTAGCGGGAGGGCGGAGACCCAGTACTTC.

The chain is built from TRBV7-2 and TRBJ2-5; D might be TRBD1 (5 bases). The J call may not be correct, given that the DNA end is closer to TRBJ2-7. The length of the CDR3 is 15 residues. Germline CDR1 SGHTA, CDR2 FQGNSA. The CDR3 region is CASSLGQRQTYEQYF. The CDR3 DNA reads TGTGCCAGCAGCTTAGGACAGCGTCAAACCTACGAGCAGTACTTC.

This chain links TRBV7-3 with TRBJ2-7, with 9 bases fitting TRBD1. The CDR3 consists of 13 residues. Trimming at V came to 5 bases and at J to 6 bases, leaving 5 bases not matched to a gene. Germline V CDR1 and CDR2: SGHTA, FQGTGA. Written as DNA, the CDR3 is TGTGCCAGCAGCCCGGACAGGGGTGGCGAGCAGTACTTC. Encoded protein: CASSPDRGGEQYF.

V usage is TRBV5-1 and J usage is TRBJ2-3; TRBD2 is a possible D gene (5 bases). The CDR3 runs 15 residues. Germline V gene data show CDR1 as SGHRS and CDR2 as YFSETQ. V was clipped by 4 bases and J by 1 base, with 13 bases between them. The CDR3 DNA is TGCGCCAGCAGCCCCCTTGGGAGTCGCACAGATACGCAGTATTTT. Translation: CASSPLGSRTDTQYF.

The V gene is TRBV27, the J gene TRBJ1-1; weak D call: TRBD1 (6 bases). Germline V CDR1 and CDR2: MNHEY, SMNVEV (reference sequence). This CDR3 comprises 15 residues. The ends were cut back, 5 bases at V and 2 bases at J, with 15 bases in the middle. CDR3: CASSDLQGTNTEAFF. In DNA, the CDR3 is TGTGCCAGCAGTGATCTCCAGGGGACCAACACTGAAGCTTTCTTT.